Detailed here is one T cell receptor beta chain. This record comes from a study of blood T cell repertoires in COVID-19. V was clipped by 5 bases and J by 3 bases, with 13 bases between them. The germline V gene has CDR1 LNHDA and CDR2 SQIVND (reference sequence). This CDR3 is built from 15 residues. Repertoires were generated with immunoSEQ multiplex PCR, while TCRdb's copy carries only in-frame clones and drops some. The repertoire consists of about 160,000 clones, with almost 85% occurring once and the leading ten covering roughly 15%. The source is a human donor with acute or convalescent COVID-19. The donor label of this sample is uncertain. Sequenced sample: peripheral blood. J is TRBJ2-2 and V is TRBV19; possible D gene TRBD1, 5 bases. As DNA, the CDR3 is TGTGCCAGTAGTGCGACAGTGGTAGACACCGGGGAGCTGTTTTTT. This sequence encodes CASSATVVDTGELFF.